The present entry profiles one T cell receptor beta chain with its context. This entry belongs to a study of T cell responses to AZD1222 COVID-19 vaccine. Trimming removed 0 bases from V and 11 bases from J, with 8 bases in between. The CDR3 loop spans 11 amino acids. In germline, CDR1 is DFQATT, CDR2 SNEGSKA (reference sequence). Sequencing used immunoSEQ multiplex PCR; TCRdb keeps in-frame clones, though not all of them. The sample carries 140,000 to 150,000 clones, 75% to 95% recorded once. Sequencing was performed on peripheral blood, taken on day 0 of MenACWY control vaccination. This receptor was taken from an adult in good health. V gene TRBV20-1 combines with J gene TRBJ1-5; D not certain. In DNA, the CDR3 is TGCAGTGCTAGAGATCCCACGGCCCAGCATTTT. It yields the protein CSARDPTAQHF.